This T cell receptor beta chain stems from a study of blood T cell repertoires in COVID-19. As for the study in general: Sites in the United States, Italy and Spain provided acute and convalescent COVID-19 samples. PBMCs, B-cell-depleted T cells, or T cells provided the cDNA or gDNA that made up the material.

Methods used by the authors: Estimation of nucleated cell counts was performed using reference gene primer amplification. Profiled with immunoSEQ multiplex PCR; TCRdb holds only in-frame clones, not every one. From that table come the V and J calls and clone size; the DNA was used to work out D and trimming. In the table there are about 100,000 clones, about 90% of which are singletons. This CDR3 has 15 residues. Trimming removed 5 bases from V and 4 bases from J; junction bases left unmatched: 6. CDR1 SGHDN and CDR2 FVKESK come from the germline V gene. This TCR was recovered from a human donor in a cohort sampled during active COVID-19. Sequencing input: peripheral blood. This chain joins TRBV14 and TRBJ2-1; 9 nucleotides agree with TRBD2. CDR3 DNA: TGTGCCAGCAGCGACGGGACTAGCAGATACAATGAGCAGTTCTTC. Translated: CASSDGTSRYNEQFF.